What follows describes a single T cell receptor beta chain. No antigen is known for it. Trimming at V came to 4 bases and at J to 4 bases, leaving 7 bases not matched to a gene. The CDR3 is made up of 15 amino acids. Germline loops: CDR1 SGHDT, CDR2 YYEEEE. This entry belongs to a study of T cell responses to AZD1222 COVID-19 vaccine. As for the study in general: Pooling of second doses given at about 4 or about 12 weeks was done.

Findings and caveats of the study: The reported proportion of spike-specific TCRs targeting unmutated variant regions was nearly half.

Profiled with immunoSEQ multiplex PCR; TCRdb holds only in-frame clones, not every one. The table lists some 100,000 clones, around nine tenths of them singletons. Source: peripheral blood, taken on day 0 of AZD1222 vaccination. The receptor was derived from an adult in good health. The J gene is TRBJ2-2, the V gene TRBV5-6; 7 bases fit TRBD1. The CDR3 loop reads CASSRQGAFTGELFF. The CDR3 coding sequence is TGTGCCAGCAGCCGACAGGGAGCCTTCACCGGGGAGCTGTTTTTT.